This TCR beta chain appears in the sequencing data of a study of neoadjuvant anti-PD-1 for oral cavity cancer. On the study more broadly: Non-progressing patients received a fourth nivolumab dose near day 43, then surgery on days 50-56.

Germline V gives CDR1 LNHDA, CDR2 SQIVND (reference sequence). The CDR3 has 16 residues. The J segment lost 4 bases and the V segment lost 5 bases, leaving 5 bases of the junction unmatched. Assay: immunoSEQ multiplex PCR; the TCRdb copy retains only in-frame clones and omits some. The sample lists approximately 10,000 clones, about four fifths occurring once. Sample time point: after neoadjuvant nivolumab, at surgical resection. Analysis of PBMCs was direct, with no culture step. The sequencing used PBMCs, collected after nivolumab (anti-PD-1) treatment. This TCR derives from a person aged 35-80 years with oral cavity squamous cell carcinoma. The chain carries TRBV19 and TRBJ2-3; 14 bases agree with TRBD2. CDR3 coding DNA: TGTGCCAGTAGTCCCCCGACTAGCGGGAGGGCAGATACGCAGTATTTT. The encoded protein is CASSPPTSGRADTQYF.